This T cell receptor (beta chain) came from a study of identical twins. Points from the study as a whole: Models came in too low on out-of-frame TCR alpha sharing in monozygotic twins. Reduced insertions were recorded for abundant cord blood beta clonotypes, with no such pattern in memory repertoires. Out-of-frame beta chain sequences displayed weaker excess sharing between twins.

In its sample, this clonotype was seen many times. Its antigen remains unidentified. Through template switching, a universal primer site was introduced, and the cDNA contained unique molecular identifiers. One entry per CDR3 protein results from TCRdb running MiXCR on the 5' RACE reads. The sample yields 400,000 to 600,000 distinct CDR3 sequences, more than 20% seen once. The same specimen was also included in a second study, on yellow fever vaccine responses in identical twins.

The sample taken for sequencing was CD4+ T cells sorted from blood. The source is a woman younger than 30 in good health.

CDR3 sequence (DNA): TGTGCCAGCAGACGTACTGCTAGCAGGCTTCGGCCCTACAATGAGCAGTTCTTC. Encoded protein: CASRRTASRLRPYNEQFF. The V and J genes are TRBV6-1 and TRBJ2-1; D is possibly TRBD2 (5 bases). Trimming took off 6 bases at V and 2 bases at J, with 23 bases between the two ends. This CDR3 region has 18 residues. CDR1 and CDR2 (germline): MNHNS, SASEGT.